This T cell receptor (beta chain) was sequenced during a study of control samples from healthy donors and cancer patients. V lost 4 bases to trimming and J lost 0 bases, with 10 bases between them. The length of the CDR3 is 15 residues. From germline, CDR1 is MNHEY and CDR2 SVGAGI. Using immunoSEQ multiplex PCR, the repertoire was profiled, and TCRdb retains in-frame clones only, with some absent. The table shows around 84,000 clones, with 91% occurring only once. The sample comprised blood. This TCR came from a man aged 25 to 45 in good health. This chain links TRBV6-5 with TRBJ2-1, with D unresolved. DNA for the CDR3: TGTGCCAGCAGTTCTCCTTGGGCCTCCTACAATGAGCAGTTCTTC. Its translation is CASSSPWASYNEQFF.